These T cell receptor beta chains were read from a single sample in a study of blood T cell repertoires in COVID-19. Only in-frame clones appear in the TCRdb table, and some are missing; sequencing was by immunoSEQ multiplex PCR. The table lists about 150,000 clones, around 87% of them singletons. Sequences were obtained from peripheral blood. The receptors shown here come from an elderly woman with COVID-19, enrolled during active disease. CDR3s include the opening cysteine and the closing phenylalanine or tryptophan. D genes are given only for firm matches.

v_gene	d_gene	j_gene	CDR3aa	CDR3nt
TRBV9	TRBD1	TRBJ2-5	CASSVTGAFLETQYF	TGTGCCAGCAGCGTGACAGGGGCGTTTTTGGAGACCCAGTACTTC
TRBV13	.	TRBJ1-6	CASGLTGSSYNSPLHF	TGTGCCAGCGGTCTAACAGGGAGCTCCTATAATTCACCCCTCCACTTT
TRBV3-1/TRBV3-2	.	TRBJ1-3	CASSQFQRGNTIYF	TGTGCCAGCAGCCAATTTCAGCGCGGAAACACCATATATTTT
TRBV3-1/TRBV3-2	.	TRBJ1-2	CASSQPGTPNYGYTF	TGTGCCAGCAGTCAGCCCGGGACACCTAACTATGGCTACACCTTC
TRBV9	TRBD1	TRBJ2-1	CASSMDRAYNEQFF	TGTGCCAGCAGCATGGACAGGGCCTACAATGAGCAGTTCTTC
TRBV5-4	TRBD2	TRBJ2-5	CASSPGLAGHQETQYF	TGTGCCAGCAGCCCCGGACTAGCGGGGCACCAAGAGACCCAGTACTTC
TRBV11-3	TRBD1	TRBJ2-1	CASSPTGLLNEQFF	TGTGCCAGCAGCCCGACAGGGTTACTCAATGAGCAGTTCTTC
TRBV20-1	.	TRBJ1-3	CSASSGGNTIYF	TGCAGTGCTAGTTCAGGTGGAAACACCATATATTTT
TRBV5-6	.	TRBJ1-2	CASSRGRNGYTF	TGTGCCAGCAGCAGGGGAAGGAATGGCTACACCTTC
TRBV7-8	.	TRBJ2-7	CASSLASLRGEQYF	TGTGCCAGCAGCTTAGCGAGCCTCCGGGGCGAGCAGTACTTC
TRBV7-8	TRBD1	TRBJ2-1	CASSFQTGSYNEQFF	TGTGCCAGCAGCTTCCAGACAGGGTCCTACAATGAGCAGTTCTTC
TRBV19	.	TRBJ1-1	CASSIRGTEAFF	TGTGCCAGTAGTATAAGAGGTACTGAAGCTTTCTTT